These T cell receptor beta chains were read from a single sample in a study of neoadjuvant nivolumab and ipilimumab in lung cancer. Data came from immunoSEQ multiplex PCR; TCRdb stores just in-frame clones and leaves some out. Altogether some 3,500 clones are present, 88% being singletons, with the ten largest covering less than 2.5%. This sample comprised tumor tissue, obtained after neoadjuvant nivolumab, alone or with ipilimumab, at or shortly before surgery. The receptors come from an adult with non-small cell lung cancer. The conserved cysteine and the conserved F or W are not part of the CDR3 here.

V	J	CDR3
TRBV6-6	TRBJ1-4	ASSYRQDSDEKLF
TRBV4-3	TRBJ1-1	ASSHGRGQDHTEAF
TRBV13	TRBJ2-7	ASSLNSGQGGNEQY
TRBV11-2	TRBJ2-1	ASSLGSSYNEQF
TRBV5-4	TRBJ1-2	ASSSPVYGYT
TRBV2	TRBJ1-6	ASSLTNSPLH
TRBV11-2	TRBJ2-2	ASSKQGQGARELF
TRBV2	TRBJ2-7	ASSGTSGSYEQY
TRBV6-1	TRBJ1-3	ASSERGTGNTIY
TRBV6-5	TRBJ2-5	ASSYTNREQETQY
TRBV5-6	TRBJ1-2	ASSWDKEPYGYT
TRBV7-2	TRBJ2-5	ASSLLAGGRETQY
TRBV19	TRBJ1-5	ASSILLGTKDQPQH
TRBV19	TRBJ2-5	ASSTSETQY
TRBV2	TRBJ2-6	ASRVSDNVLT
TRBV5-4	TRBJ2-7	ASSFDRGHEQY
TRBV4-1	TRBJ2-7	ASRKTSGGNYEQY
TRBV5-1	TRBJ2-1	ASSPTGGADSYNEQF